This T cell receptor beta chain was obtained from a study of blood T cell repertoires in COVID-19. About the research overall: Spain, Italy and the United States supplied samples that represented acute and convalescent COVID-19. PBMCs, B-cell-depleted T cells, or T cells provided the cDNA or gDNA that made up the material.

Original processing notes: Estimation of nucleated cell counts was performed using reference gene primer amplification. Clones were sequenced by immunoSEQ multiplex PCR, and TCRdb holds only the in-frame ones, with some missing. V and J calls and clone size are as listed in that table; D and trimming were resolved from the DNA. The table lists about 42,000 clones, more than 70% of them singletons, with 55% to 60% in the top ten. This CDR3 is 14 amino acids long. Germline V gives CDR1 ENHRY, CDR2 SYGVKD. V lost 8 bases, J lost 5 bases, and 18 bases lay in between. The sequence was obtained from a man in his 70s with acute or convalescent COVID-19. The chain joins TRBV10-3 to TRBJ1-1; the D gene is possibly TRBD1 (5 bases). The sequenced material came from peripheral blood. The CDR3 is CAIRLSGEVTEAFF. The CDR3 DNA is TGTGCCATCCGACTCTCGGGGGAGGTAACTGAAGCTTTCTTT.